This TCR beta chain was sequenced in a study of cytomegalovirus exposure and HLA in healthy donors. Across the study: The study's early data release held about 77 million unique TCRs from HLA-typed donors. Points from the study as a whole: Listed as cytomegalovirus-associated were 150 to 200 TCR beta chains. A later analysis revealed that TCR association rates differed between HLA loci, peaking at DRB1 and bottoming out at HLA-C.

The PCR contained 60 Vbeta and 13 Jbeta primers. In the authors' methods: In a later analysis, the count reached about 75 million unique TCR beta chains, with 10 million to 11 million shared. Profiling relied on immunoSEQ multiplex PCR, and the TCRdb table lists in-frame clones only, not all of them. Clone size and V and J calls were adopted from that table, with D and trimming inferred from the DNA. The sample table includes about 120,000 clones. Of note for this clone: Its cognate antigen is unknown.

V was clipped by 4 bases and J by 4 bases; unmatched bases: 6. The germline CDR1 and CDR2 sequences are SGHNT and YYREEE (reference sequence). The CDR3 extends over 14 amino acids. The TCR comes from a man aged 25-40 years in good health and CMV-seronegative. The chain recombines TRBV5-4 with TRBJ2-7; 9 nucleotides match TRBD1. The sequenced sample consisted of PBMCs. The CDR3: CASSVGQGPYEQYF. CDR3 DNA sequence: TGTGCCAGCAGCGTGGGACAGGGACCATACGAGCAGTACTTC.